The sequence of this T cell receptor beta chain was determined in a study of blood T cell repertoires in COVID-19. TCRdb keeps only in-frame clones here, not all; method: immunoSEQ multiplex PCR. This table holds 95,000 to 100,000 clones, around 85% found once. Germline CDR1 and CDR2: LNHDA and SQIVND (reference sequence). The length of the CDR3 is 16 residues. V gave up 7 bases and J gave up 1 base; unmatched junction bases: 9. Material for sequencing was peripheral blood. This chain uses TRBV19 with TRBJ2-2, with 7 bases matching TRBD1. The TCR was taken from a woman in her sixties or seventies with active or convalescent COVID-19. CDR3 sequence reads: CASKLTRDRNTGELFF. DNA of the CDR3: TGTGCCAGTAAATTAACCCGGGACAGGAACACCGGGGAGCTGTTTTTT.